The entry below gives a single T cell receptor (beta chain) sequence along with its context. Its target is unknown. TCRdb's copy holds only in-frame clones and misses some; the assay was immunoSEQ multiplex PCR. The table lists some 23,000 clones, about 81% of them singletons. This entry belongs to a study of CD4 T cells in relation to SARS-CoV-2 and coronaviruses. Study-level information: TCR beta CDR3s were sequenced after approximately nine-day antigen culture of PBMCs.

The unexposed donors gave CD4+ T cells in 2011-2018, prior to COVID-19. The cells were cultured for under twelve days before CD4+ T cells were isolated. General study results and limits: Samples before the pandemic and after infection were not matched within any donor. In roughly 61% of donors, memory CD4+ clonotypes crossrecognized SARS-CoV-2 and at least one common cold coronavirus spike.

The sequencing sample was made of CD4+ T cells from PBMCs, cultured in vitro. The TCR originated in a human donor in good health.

The chain's CDR3 is CASSGAGALNANYGYTF. The DNA of the CDR3 is TGTGCCAGCAGTGGGGCGGGGGCTCTGAATGCTAACTATGGCTACACCTTC. V gene TRBV25-1 combines with J gene TRBJ1-2; TRBD1 might be the D (6 bases). Germline V gene data show CDR1 as MGHDK and CDR2 as SYGVNS. CDR3 size: 17 residues. V was trimmed by 4 bases and J by 0 bases, leaving 18 bases between them.